Shown below are 26 T cell receptor beta chains from a single sample sequenced in a study of graft-versus-host responses after intestinal transplantation. This table comes from immunoSEQ multiplex PCR, and its TCRdb copy is limited to in-frame clones, with some not included. The sample includes approximately 12,000 clones, 93% of them seen just once. Specimen: PBMCs, collected approximately 110 days after intestinal transplant. The receptors were gathered from a human patient who received an intestinal transplant, so some T cells may come from the graft donor.

V is TRBV30 and J is TRBJ1-3, with unresolved D. CDR3 length: 13 residues. Germline lookup yields CDR1 GTSNPN and CDR2 SVGIG (reference sequence). With 5 bases removed from V and 2 bases from J, the gap between germline ends came to 10 bases. The CDR3 DNA reads as TGTGCCTGGGGTGAGGTTCCTGGAAACACCATATATTTT. Translating it yields CAWGEVPGNTIYF.

The chain carries TRBV10-3 and TRBJ1-2; 7 nucleotides agree with TRBD1. The CDR3 covers 16 residues. With V trimmed by 0 bases and J by 2 bases, 6 bases remained unmatched. Germline V gene data show CDR1 as ENHRY and CDR2 as SYGVKD. CDR3 amino acids: CAISESVGDRNYGYTF. Written as DNA, the CDR3 is TGTGCCATCAGTGAGTCGGTTGGGGACAGAAACTATGGCTACACCTTC.

V and J are TRBV6-4 and TRBJ2-1; D is perhaps TRBD2 (6 bases). This CDR3 contains 13 residues. V dropped 6 bases and J dropped 0 bases, with 6 bases sitting between them. CDR1 MRHNA and CDR2 SNTAGT come from the germline V gene. CDR3 bases: TGTGCCAGCAGCGGGAGCTCCTACAATGAGCAGTTCTTC. It specifies CASSGSSYNEQFF.

J is TRBJ1-6 and V is TRBV28, with D possibly matching TRBD1 (6 bases). CDR3 length equals 15 residues. The V gene's germline CDR1 is MDHEN and CDR2 SYDVKM. Deletions cut 6 bases from V and 9 bases from J, with 18 bases between. CDR3 nucleotides: TGTGCCAGCAGACTGAAAACAGGGTCGGGTTCACCCCTCCACTTT. Its protein is CASRLKTGSGSPLHF.

This sequence joins TRBV4-2 and TRBJ2-3; D is possibly TRBD2 (8 bases). Germline V gene data show CDR1 as LGHNA and CDR2 as YNFKEQ. Trimming took 0 bases from V and 2 from J, leaving 18 bases between them. The CDR3 loop spans 18 amino acids. The DNA for the CDR3 is TGTGCCAGCAGCCAAGAAAGGGGGCGGGAGGAATACACAGATACGCAGTATTTT. Its translation is CASSQERGREEYTDTQYF.

The gene calls are TRBV6-5 and TRBJ1-2; D is undetermined. Trimming left V 0 bases short and J 7 bases short, with 15 bases between. Germline V lookup: CDR1 MNHEY, CDR2 SVGAGI. The CDR3 covers 15 residues. The CDR3 reads CASSYSYRVPVGYTF. The CDR3, as DNA: TGTGCCAGCAGTTACTCTTATCGGGTTCCCGTTGGCTACACCTTC.

The chain is built from TRBV25-1 and TRBJ2-3; no reliable D call. Germline CDR1 is MGHDK and CDR2 is SYGVNS. V dropped 3 bases and J dropped 1 base, with 17 bases sitting between them. The CDR3 extends over 17 amino acids. The CDR3 DNA sequence: TGTGCCAGCAGTGACCGTGTAGGGCTAGATGGCACAGATACGCAGTATTTT. It translates to CASSDRVGLDGTDTQYF.

This clone was observed a single time. The chain combines TRBV11-3 with TRBJ2-1, with 8 positions matching TRBD2. Germline CDR1 SGHNT, CDR2 YENEEA. With 2 bases clipped from V and 6 bases from J, the junction kept 6 bases outside the gene matches. The CDR3 spans 15 residues. The CDR3, as DNA: TGTGCCAGCAGCTTATTGAGCGGGAGCCCCAATGAGCAGTTCTTC. Its translation: CASSLLSGSPNEQFF.

The chain recombines TRBV7-9 with TRBJ2-7; D remains unclear. The CDR3 is 16 amino acids. Looked up from germline, CDR1 is SEHNR and CDR2 is FQNEAQ (reference sequence). V was pared by 5 bases and J by 2 bases, with 19 bases between. CDR3 coding DNA: TGTGCCAGCAGCATTAATTTTGGGCGGCGAGCCTACGAGCAGTACTTC. Its protein is CASSINFGRRAYEQYF.

The gene calls are TRBV19 and TRBJ2-7; the match to TRBD1 covers 8 bases. Trimming removed 4 bases from V and 4 bases from J; junction bases left unmatched: 6. Looked up from germline, CDR1 is LNHDA and CDR2 is SQIVND (reference sequence). This CDR3 comprises 14 residues. Here the CDR3 DNA reads TGTGCCAGTAGTACCGGGACAGGCTGGTACGAGCAGTACTTC. This translates into CASSTGTGWYEQYF.

The chain recombines TRBV5-5 with TRBJ1-1; no clear D. There are 15 residues in the CDR3. Trimming removed 0 bases at V and 1 base at J, with 10 bases between. Germline V CDR1 and CDR2: SGHKS, YYEKEE (reference sequence). CDR3 DNA: TGTGCCAGCAGCTTGGTTCGCAGGCAGAACACTGAAGCTTTCTTT. Residues: CASSLVRRQNTEAFF.

The chain joins TRBV27 to TRBJ2-1; 13 bases are shared with TRBD2. Germline CDR1 is MNHEY and CDR2 is SMNVEV (reference sequence). V shed 2 bases and J 6 bases; nucleotides not matched to a gene: 22. This CDR3 comprises 22 residues. The CDR3 DNA follows: TGTGCCAGCAGTTTACGGATCCGACTAGCGGGGGGTATATACAATGACGTCAATGAGCAGTTCTTC. It translates to CASSLRIRLAGGIYNDVNEQFF.

The rearrangement uses TRBV28 and TRBJ1-2; D uncertain. Germline loops: CDR1 MDHEN, CDR2 SYDVKM. CDR3 size: 13 residues. Trimming took off 3 bases at V and 1 base at J, with 6 bases between the two ends. Written as DNA, the CDR3 is TGTGCCAGCAGTTTTCTGAGTAACTATGGCTACACCTTC. Translation: CASSFLSNYGYTF.

In its sample, this clone was seen once. The chain recombines TRBV27 with TRBJ2-5; unclear D gene. The V and J ends lost 0 bases and 5 bases respectively, with 7 bases between them. This CDR3 spans 13 amino acids. In germline, CDR1 is MNHEY, CDR2 SMNVEV (reference sequence). CDR3 coding DNA: TGTGCCAGCAGTTTATCTGTGTTTGAGACCCAGTACTTC. Its protein is CASSLSVFETQYF.

The chain couples TRBV28 to TRBJ2-1; possibly TRBD2 for D (6 bases). The length of the CDR3 is 14 residues. V was clipped by 2 bases and J by 6 bases, with 11 bases between them. From germline, CDR1 is MDHEN and CDR2 SYDVKM. This chain's CDR3 is CASSLGGGANEQFF. The CDR3 DNA sequence: TGTGCCAGCAGTTTAGGGGGAGGAGCCAATGAGCAGTTCTTC.

The genes are TRBV9 and TRBJ2-1; TRBD2 might be the D (7 bases). The germline V gene has CDR1 SGDLS and CDR2 YYNGEE. V was pared by 4 bases and J by 15 bases, with 14 bases between. This CDR3 region has 11 residues. The CDR3 loop reads CASSTGGQRFF. CDR3 nucleotides: TGTGCCAGCAGCACGGGGGGCCAAAGGTTCTTC.

This chain uses TRBV29-1 with TRBJ2-4, with D possibly TRBD2 on 5 matching bases. Germline CDR1 reads SQVTM; CDR2 reads ANQGSEA. Trimming pared 4 bases from V and 7 bases from J, leaving 11 bases between. The CDR3 runs 12 residues. The DNA of the CDR3 is TGCAGCGTTGGATGGGAGCAGAACATTCAGTACTTC. It specifies CSVGWEQNIQYF.

The chain joins TRBV28 to TRBJ1-1; weak D call: TRBD1 (5 bases). This CDR3 region has 14 residues. CDR1 is MDHEN, CDR2 SYDVKM, per germline. V was cut by 6 bases and J by 5 bases, with 16 bases left in between. The CDR3 spells CASRRWGTATEAFF. In DNA form, the CDR3 reads TGTGCCAGCAGAAGATGGGGGACCGCGACTGAAGCTTTCTTT.

The chain has TRBV9 and TRBJ1-2; no reliable D call. The CDR3 is 17 amino acids. From germline, CDR1 is SGDLS and CDR2 YYNGEE. V gave up 1 base and J gave up 3 bases, with 19 bases separating them. CDR3 nucleotide sequence: TGTGCCAGCAGCGTAAGTGGCTCGGGGAGGTTTCACTATGGCTACACCTTC. The encoded protein is CASSVSGSGRFHYGYTF.

The sample holds one count of this clone. The rearrangement uses TRBV28 and TRBJ2-7; 8 nucleotides match TRBD1. Germline V lookup: CDR1 MDHEN, CDR2 SYDVKM. The V and J ends lost 4 bases and 3 bases, in that order; junction bases with no gene match: 8. The CDR3 consists of 15 residues. The CDR3 sequence: CASSWAGTGRYEQYF. The CDR3 bases are TGTGCCAGCAGTTGGGCCGGGACAGGCCGCTACGAGCAGTACTTC.

The CDR3 loop is CAGLTGLGTDTQYF. CDR3 nucleotide sequence: TGTGCCGGCCTAACGGGACTAGGCACAGATACGCAGTATTTT. This chain joins TRBV2 and TRBJ2-3; TRBD2 matches at 8 bases. The CDR3 is made up of 14 amino acids. J was trimmed by 1 base and V by 11 bases; bases with no gene match: 8. The germline CDR1 and CDR2 sequences are SNHLY and FYNNEI.

The chain is built from TRBV7-9 and TRBJ2-1; TRBD1 agrees at 7 bases. Per germline, CDR1 SEHNR and CDR2 FQNEAQ (reference sequence). The V and J ends lost 2 bases and 0 bases, in that order; junction bases with no gene match: 1. The CDR3 spans 15 residues. The CDR3 DNA reads as TGTGCCAGCAGCTTATCAGGGGGCTCCTACAATGAGCAGTTCTTC. This sequence encodes CASSLSGGSYNEQFF.

V usage is TRBV5-5 and J usage is TRBJ2-7; 8 bases are shared with TRBD2. The germline gives CDR1 SGHKS, CDR2 YYEKEE (reference sequence). The trim removed 2 bases at V and 2 bases at J, leaving 3 bases unmatched. CDR3 size: 14 residues. The CDR3 nucleotides read TGTGCCAGCAGCTTTAGCGGGGCTACCTACGAGCAGTACTTC. Translating gives CASSFSGATYEQYF. The variable domain in full, with the rest retrieved from reference TRBV5-5 and TRBJ2-7, is DAGVTQSPTHLIKTRGQQVTLRCSPISGHKSVSWYQQVLGQGPQFIFQYYEKEERGRGNFPDRFSARQFPNYSSELNVNALLLGDSALYLCASSFSGATYEQYFGPGTRLTVT.

The chain uses TRBV5-1 and TRBJ2-5; the D gene could be TRBD1 or TRBD2 (6 bases each). This CDR3 has 15 residues. V was trimmed by 3 bases and J by 5 bases, leaving 17 bases between them. CDR1 and CDR2 from the germline V gene are SGHRS and YFSETQ. For the CDR3, the DNA is TGCGCCAGCAGCTCCGGGGGCCAGAACTCCGAGACCCAGTACTTC. As protein: CASSSGGQNSETQYF.

The chain joins TRBV2 to TRBJ2-7; D possibly matches TRBD1 or TRBD2 (7 bases each). CDR1 SNHLY and CDR2 FYNNEI come from the germline V gene. CDR3 length equals 17 residues. V lost 0 bases and J lost 3, with 18 bases in between. The chain's CDR3 is CASSEAQGGRGRYEQYF. The CDR3 DNA reads TGTGCCAGCAGTGAAGCGCAGGGGGGGCGCGGCCGCTACGAGCAGTACTTC.

V and J are TRBV28 and TRBJ1-5; D is undetermined. The germline gives CDR1 MDHEN, CDR2 SYDVKM. The germline V and J ends were trimmed by 8 bases and 12 bases, with 8 bases remaining between them. CDR3 length: 9 residues. The CDR3 reads CASQPGQHF. Here the CDR3 DNA reads TGTGCCAGCCAACCTGGCCAGCATTTT.